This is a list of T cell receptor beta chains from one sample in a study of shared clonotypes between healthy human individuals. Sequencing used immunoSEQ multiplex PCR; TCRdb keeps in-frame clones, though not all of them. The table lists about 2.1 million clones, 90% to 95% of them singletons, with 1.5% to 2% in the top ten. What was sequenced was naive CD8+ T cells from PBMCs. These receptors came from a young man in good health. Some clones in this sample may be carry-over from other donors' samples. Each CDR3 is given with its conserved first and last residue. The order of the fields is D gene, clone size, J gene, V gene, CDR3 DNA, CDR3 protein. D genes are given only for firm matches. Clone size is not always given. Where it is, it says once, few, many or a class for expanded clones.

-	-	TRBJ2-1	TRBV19	TGTGCCAGTAATCACGGGCCTAAGAACAATGAGCAGTTCTTC	CASNHGPKNNEQFF
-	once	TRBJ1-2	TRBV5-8	TGTGCCAGCGCCCCCGGAGGGGGGCGTAACTATGGCTACACCTTC	CASAPGGGRNYGYTF
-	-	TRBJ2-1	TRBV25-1	TGTGCCAGCAGTGAATTGGCAGGCTCCTACAATGAGCAGTTCTTC	CASSELAGSYNEQFF
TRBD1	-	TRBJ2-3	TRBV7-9	TGTGCCAGCAGCACAAGGGACAGGGTCGCAGATACGCAGTATTTT	CASSTRDRVADTQYF
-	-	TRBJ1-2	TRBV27	TGTGCCAGCAGTTTATGGGGGGGCGTCGATGGCTACACCTTC	CASSLWGGVDGYTF
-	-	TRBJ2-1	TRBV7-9	TGTGCCAGCAGCTTATACGCGGGGGCCGACAATGAGCAGTTCTTC	CASSLYAGADNEQFF
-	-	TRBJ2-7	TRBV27	TGTGCCAGCTCCGACTTCCGAAACTACGAGCAGTACTTC	CASSDFRNYEQYF
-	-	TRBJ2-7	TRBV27	TGTGCCAGCAGTTTATATGGCGGGCTCAGCTACGAGCAGTACTTC	CASSLYGGLSYEQYF
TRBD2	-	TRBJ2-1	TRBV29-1	TGCAGCGTTGAGGACAGTCGGCTAGCGGGATACAATGAGCAGTTCTTC	CSVEDSRLAGYNEQFF
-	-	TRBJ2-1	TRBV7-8	TGTGCCAGCAGCCCCCGAGCGGGTGGTGGGGGCGATGAGCAGTTCTTC	CASSPRAGGGGDEQFF
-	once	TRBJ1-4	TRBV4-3	TGCGCCAGCAGCCGAATCGCAACTAATGAAAAACTGTTTTTT	CASSRIATNEKLFF
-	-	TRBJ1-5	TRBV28	TGTGCCACCCGCCCCCGTACAGGGCAGCCCCAGCATTTT	CATRPRTGQPQHF
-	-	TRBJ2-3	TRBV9	TGTGCCAGCAGCCCATCCAGAGATACGCAGTATTTT	CASSPSRDTQYF
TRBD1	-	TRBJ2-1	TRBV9	TGTGCCAGCAGCGATTATACAGGGGGTGCTTTCGATGAGCAGTTCTTC	CASSDYTGGAFDEQFF
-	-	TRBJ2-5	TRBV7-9	TGTGCCAGCAGCCCGACTGAAGAGACCCAGTACTTC	CASSPTEETQYF
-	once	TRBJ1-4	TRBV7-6	TGTGCCAGCAGCTTAAGGTCCCCCCTCTCCCCGTCGGCTAATGAAAAACTGTTTTTT	CASSLRSPLSPSANEKLFF
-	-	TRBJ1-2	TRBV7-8	TGTGCCAGCAGCTTAGCGATCGGGGGCTACACCTTC	CASSLAIGGYTF
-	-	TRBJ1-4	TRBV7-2	TGTGCCAGCAGCTTACCGGGGGAAAAACTGTTTTTT	CASSLPGEKLFF
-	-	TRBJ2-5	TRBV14	TGTGCCAGCAGCCAATTATCGGGGCTGGACCAAGAGACCCAGTACTTC	CASSQLSGLDQETQYF